A single sample gave rise to the 26 T cell receptor beta chains below, sequenced in a study of control samples from healthy donors and cancer patients. Assay used: immunoSEQ multiplex PCR; TCRdb lists only in-frame clones, some missing. The data contain about 150,000 clones, more than 85% of them singletons. The specimen sequenced was blood. Source of these receptors: a man aged 18 to 30 in good health.

This rearrangement joins TRBV29-1 to TRBJ2-1; D is unclear. This CDR3 has 13 amino acids. V lost 0 bases, J lost 9 bases, and 12 bases lay in between. From germline, CDR1 is SQVTM and CDR2 ANQGSEA. The CDR3 DNA reads TGCAGCGTTGAAGAGGGCTCCCACGGTGAGCAGTTCTTC. Encoded protein: CSVEEGSHGEQFF.

The rearrangement links TRBV4-2 to TRBJ1-1, with a weak D call TRBD1 (5 bases). The CDR3 extends over 16 amino acids. With 0 bases removed from V and 11 bases from J, the gap between germline ends came to 22 bases. From germline, CDR1 is LGHNA and CDR2 YNFKEQ. The CDR3 reads CASSQDLGQNQQGAFF. DNA of the CDR3: TGTGCCAGCAGCCAAGATCTGGGGCAGAACCAACAAGGGGCTTTCTTT.

This clone was observed a single time. The rearrangement links TRBV11-2 to TRBJ1-6; no clear D gene. Looked up from germline, CDR1 is SGHAT and CDR2 is FQNNGV. The V and J ends lost 2 bases and 0 bases respectively, with 5 bases between them. The CDR3 extends over 15 amino acids. CDR3 sequence: CASSLKGSYNSPLHF. CDR3 sequence (DNA): TGTGCCAGCAGCTTAAAAGGCTCCTATAATTCACCCCTCCACTTT.

This rearrangement joins TRBV27 to TRBJ1-3; D may be TRBD1 (5 bases). The CDR3 has 14 amino acids. Germline CDR1 is MNHEY and CDR2 is SMNVEV (reference sequence). V lost 3 bases and J 4 bases, leaving 10 bases between the germline ends. Written as DNA, the CDR3 is TGTGCCAGCAGTTTCACCGGGGGGGGAAACACCATATATTTT. This translates into CASSFTGGGNTIYF.

This chain joins TRBV29-1 and TRBJ1-4; D gene uncertain. V lost 6 bases, J lost 8 bases, and 10 bases lay in between. CDR3 length: 11 residues. The germline V gene encodes CDR1 SQVTM and CDR2 ANQGSEA. The CDR3 nucleotides are TGCAGCGTGAGATACGGAGAAAAACTGTTTTTT. Its protein is CSVRYGEKLFF.

The chain carries TRBV7-2 and TRBJ2-5; D unclear. The CDR3 extends over 15 amino acids. Trimming pared 5 bases from V and 4 bases from J, leaving 17 bases between. The germline gives CDR1 SGHTA, CDR2 FQGNSA. This CDR3 is CASSPSWGGTETQYF. The DNA of the CDR3 is TGTGCCAGCAGCCCCTCATGGGGTGGTACAGAGACCCAGTACTTC.

V and J are TRBV6-6 and TRBJ2-3; 7 bases map to TRBD1. The CDR3 has 16 residues. V shed 2 bases and J 0 bases; nucleotides not matched to a gene: 5. From germline, CDR1 is MNHNY and CDR2 SVGAGI (reference sequence). CDR3 nucleotide sequence: TGTGCCAGCAGTTACGACAGGGTATTTAGCACAGATACGCAGTATTTT. Amino acids: CASSYDRVFSTDTQYF.

The chain employs TRBV5-6 and TRBJ1-1, with TRBD1 identical over 7 bases. The junction had 6 bases not matched to a gene; V was cut back by 4 bases and J by 3 bases. There are 14 residues in the CDR3. In germline, CDR1 is SGHDT, CDR2 YYEEEE. CDR3 DNA sequence: TGTGCCAGCAGCCCACAGGGGCGACACACTGAAGCTTTCTTT. Amino acid sequence: CASSPQGRHTEAFF. The whole variable domain, remainder taken from reference TRBV5-6 and TRBJ1-1, is DAGVTQSPTHLIKTRGQQVTLRCSPKSGHDTVSWYQQALGQGPQFIFQYYEEEERQRGNFPDRFSGHQFPNYSSELNVNALLLGDSALYLCASSPQGRHTEAFFGQGTRLTVV.

The chain couples TRBV5-8 to TRBJ2-1; 8 nucleotides line up with TRBD2. After removal of 4 bases from V and 9 bases from J, the junction contained 9 bases not matched to a gene. The CDR3 totals 14 residues. Germline CDR1 is SGHTS and CDR2 is YDEGEE. Written as DNA, the CDR3 is TGTGCCAGCAGCCGTCAGGGACTAGAAGTTGAGCAGTTCTTC. It encodes CASSRQGLEVEQFF.

DNA of the CDR3: TGCAGCGCTCTGACTAGCGGGAGGTACAATGAGCAGTTCTTC. Residues: CSALTSGRYNEQFF. This chain connects TRBV29-1 to TRBJ2-1, with 13 positions matching TRBD2. CDR1 and CDR2 from the germline V gene are SQVTM and ANQGSEA. This CDR3 contains 14 residues. The junction had 4 bases not matched to a gene; V was cut back by 7 bases and J by 4 bases.

The rearrangement uses TRBV19 and TRBJ1-1; 7 bases line up with TRBD1. The germline CDR1 and CDR2 sequences are LNHDA and SQIVND (reference sequence). V shed 5 bases and J 2 bases; nucleotides not matched to a gene: 8. The CDR3 runs to 15 residues. CDR3 nucleotide sequence: TGTGCCAGTAGTGGGTGGACAGGCCTTAACACTGAAGCTTTCTTT. Translating gives CASSGWTGLNTEAFF.

The rearrangement links TRBV3-1 (or the pseudogene TRBV3-2) to TRBJ1-1; D possibly corresponds to TRBD1 (6 bases). The CDR3 runs to 14 residues. The V end was cut by 4 bases, the J end by 0 bases, with 9 bases between. Germline-derived CDR1 and CDR2 are LGHDT and YNNKEL (reference sequence). CDR3 amino acids: CASSPRGMNTEAFF. The CDR3 nucleotides read TGTGCCAGCAGCCCCAGGGGTATGAACACTGAAGCTTTCTTT.

The chain uses TRBV3-1 (or the pseudogene TRBV3-2) and TRBJ1-2; no reliable D call. Trimming took off 4 bases at V and 4 bases at J, with 4 bases between the two ends. This CDR3 has 11 residues. Germline lookup yields CDR1 LGHDT and CDR2 YNNKEL (reference sequence). CDR3 protein: CASSPGYGYTF. CDR3 in DNA: TGTGCCAGCAGCCCCGGCTATGGCTACACCTTC.

The rearrangement joins TRBV7-9 to TRBJ1-6, with a weak D call TRBD1 (5 bases). This CDR3 is built from 14 residues. Germline V gene data show CDR1 as SEHNR and CDR2 as FQNEAQ (reference sequence). V was shortened by 2 bases and J by 9 bases, with 11 bases between the two germline ends. CDR3 DNA sequence: TGTGCCAGCAGCTTACAGGGAGTAGGTTCACCCCTCCACTTT. Encoded protein: CASSLQGVGSPLHF.

The genes are TRBV28 and TRBJ1-4; D remains unclear. V dropped 6 bases and J dropped 3 bases, with 11 bases sitting between them. This CDR3 is built from 14 residues. CDR1 is MDHEN and CDR2 is SYDVKM in the germline V gene. The CDR3 protein is CASSIMGPNEKLFF. In DNA, the CDR3 is TGTGCCAGCAGCATTATGGGCCCTAATGAAAAACTGTTTTTT. The entire variable domain, with the rest obtained from reference TRBV28 and TRBJ1-4, is as follows: DVKVTQSSRYLVKRTGEKVFLECVQDMDHENMFWYRQDPGLGLRLIYFSYDVKMKEKGDIPEGYSVSREKKERFSLILESASTNQTSMYLCASSIMGPNEKLFFGSGTQLSVL.

This clone was seen once. This CDR3 reads CASSLEDLLNTEAFF. The CDR3 nucleotides read TGTGCCAGCAGCTTAGAGGACCTATTGAACACTGAAGCTTTCTTT. V usage is TRBV7-8 and J usage is TRBJ1-1, with unresolved D. The V end was cut by 1 base, the J end by 0 bases, with 9 bases between. Germline values: CDR1 SGHVS, CDR2 FQNEAQ. This CDR3 is 15 amino acids long.

The chain recombines TRBV5-4 with TRBJ1-3; D perhaps matches TRBD1 (5 bases). Germline CDR1 reads SGHNT; CDR2 reads YYREEE (reference sequence). CDR3 size: 15 residues. V was shortened by 2 bases and J by 4 bases, with 13 bases between the two germline ends. The CDR3 spells CASSFGGGIGNTIYF. Here the CDR3 DNA reads TGTGCCAGCAGCTTTGGTGGGGGGATAGGAAACACCATATATTTT.

The chain is built from TRBV6-1 and TRBJ1-2; 8 bases align to TRBD1. Germline CDR1 is MNHNS and CDR2 is SASEGT. This CDR3 contains 15 residues. V trimming: 2 bases; J trimming: 4 bases; junction bases outside the gene matches: 6. The CDR3 region is CASSETGQAVYGYTF. The CDR3, as DNA: TGTGCCAGCAGTGAAACGGGACAGGCTGTCTATGGCTACACCTTC.

The chain uses TRBV4-1 and TRBJ1-2, with TRBD1 matching over 8 bases. V gave up 2 bases and J gave up 2 bases; unmatched junction bases: 4. CDR1 is MGHRA and CDR2 is YSYEKL in the germline V gene. The CDR3 is made up of 15 amino acids. The CDR3 nucleotides read TGCGCCAGCAGCCAATTGACAGGGGCCAACTATGGCTACACCTTC. It yields the protein CASSQLTGANYGYTF.

The CDR3: CASSQEYLYEQYF. For the CDR3, the DNA is TGCGCCAGCAGCCAAGAATACCTTTACGAGCAGTACTTC. The V call is TRBV4-3, the J call TRBJ2-7; D remains ambiguous. V shed 0 bases and J shed 4 bases, with 7 bases lying between them. Germline lookup yields CDR1 LGHNA and CDR2 YSLEER. The CDR3 loop spans 13 amino acids.

The chain has TRBV7-2 and TRBJ1-1; TRBD1 matches 8 bases. Germline loops: CDR1 SGHTA, CDR2 FQGNSA. J was trimmed by 5 bases and V by 3 bases; bases with no gene match: 11. The CDR3 totals 16 residues. The CDR3 bases are TGTGCCAGCAGCTTTGCAGGGGGCAGAGGAGGGACTGAAGCTTTCTTT. This gives the protein CASSFAGGRGGTEAFF. Complete variable domain (other parts from reference TRBV7-2 and TRBJ1-1): GAGVSQSPSNKVTEKGKDVELRCDPISGHTALYWYRQSLGQGLEFLIYFQGNSAPDKSGLPSDRFSAERTGGSVSTLTIQRTQQEDSAVYLCASSFAGGRGGTEAFFGQGTRLTVV.

This clone was recorded once. This chain uses TRBV3-1 (or the pseudogene TRBV3-2) with TRBJ2-7; D not certain. The CDR3 runs 11 residues. Per the germline V gene, CDR1 is LGHDT and CDR2 is YNNKEL (reference sequence). The V end lost 3 bases, the J end lost 7 bases, and 7 bases lay between the germline ends. DNA for the CDR3: TGTGCCAGCAGCCAGGGTGGGGAGCAGTACTTC. This encodes CASSQGGEQYF.

The chain recombines TRBV27 with TRBJ2-3; D remains ambiguous. Trimming pared 2 bases from V and 7 bases from J, leaving 10 bases between. The CDR3 runs 13 residues. CDR1 and CDR2 from the germline V gene are MNHEY and SMNVEV (reference sequence). The CDR3 protein is CASSLGRTNTQYF. The CDR3 coding sequence is TGTGCCAGCAGTTTAGGACGGACCAATACGCAGTATTTT.

This rearrangement joins TRBV4-2 to TRBJ1-2; 7 bases align to TRBD1. There are 16 residues in the CDR3. The V and J ends lost 0 bases and 1 base, in that order; junction bases with no gene match: 5. From germline, CDR1 is LGHNA and CDR2 YNFKEQ. CDR3 in amino acids: CASSQDRWDSNYGYTF. CDR3 DNA: TGTGCCAGCAGCCAAGATCGTTGGGACAGTAACTATGGCTACACCTTC.

The chain couples TRBV2 to TRBJ2-7; 10 bases align to TRBD2. The CDR3 extends over 18 amino acids. V was clipped by 5 bases and J by 2 bases; unmatched bases: 15. Germline values: CDR1 SNHLY, CDR2 FYNNEI. The CDR3 DNA reads as TGTGCCAGCAGTCTGAAGCGGAGCGGGGGGGCCGGTCCCTACGAGCAGTACTTC. This encodes CASSLKRSGGAGPYEQYF.

Of note for this clone: The sample has other DNA sequences that encode this CDR3 too. The rearrangement uses TRBV5-1 and TRBJ2-2, with D uncertain. V dropped 2 bases and J dropped 1 base, with 6 bases sitting between them. This CDR3 is 14 amino acids long. Germline V gives CDR1 SGHRS, CDR2 YFSETQ. Here the CDR3 DNA reads TGCGCCAGCAGCTTAGGTCAGAACACCGGGGAGCTGTTTTTT. It translates to CASSLGQNTGELFF. Using reference TRBV5-1 and TRBJ2-2 for the parts outside the CDR3, the full variable domain is KAGVTQTPRYLIKTRGQQVTLSCSPISGHRSVSWYQQTPGQGLQFLFEYFSETQRNKGNFPGRFSGRQFSNSRSEMNVSTLELGDSALYLCASSLGQNTGELFFGEGSRLTVL.